This TCR beta chain emerged from a study of CD8 T cells in Susac syndrome. The CDR3 is 15 amino acids. CDR1 and CDR2 (germline): SGHTA, FQGTGA. The V end lost 6 bases, the J end lost 5 bases, and 18 bases lay between the germline ends. TCR beta sequencing was performed on blood CD8+ and CD4+ T cells. TEMRA cells were FACS-enriched, with CD8+ and CD4+ T cells isolated negatively. With random hexamers, roughly 0.45 to 1 ug RNA was reverse transcribed. Across 54 Vbeta and 13 Jbeta, TCR beta CDR3 was amplified with immunoSEQ multiplex PCR. TCRdb processed the immunoSEQ multiplex PCR reads anew with MiXCR; each CDR3 protein has one entry. Here the sample spans hundreds of thousands of distinct CDR3 sequences, 70% to 90% being singletons.

The clonotype comes from a human donor with multiple sclerosis. The sample comprised CD8+ T cells from PBMCs. This sequence joins TRBV7-3 and TRBJ2-3, with D unclear. The CDR3 DNA is TGTGCCAGCAGTCTAGGGCCGAAGACCCTAGATACGCAGTATTTT. Translating it yields CASSLGPKTLDTQYF.